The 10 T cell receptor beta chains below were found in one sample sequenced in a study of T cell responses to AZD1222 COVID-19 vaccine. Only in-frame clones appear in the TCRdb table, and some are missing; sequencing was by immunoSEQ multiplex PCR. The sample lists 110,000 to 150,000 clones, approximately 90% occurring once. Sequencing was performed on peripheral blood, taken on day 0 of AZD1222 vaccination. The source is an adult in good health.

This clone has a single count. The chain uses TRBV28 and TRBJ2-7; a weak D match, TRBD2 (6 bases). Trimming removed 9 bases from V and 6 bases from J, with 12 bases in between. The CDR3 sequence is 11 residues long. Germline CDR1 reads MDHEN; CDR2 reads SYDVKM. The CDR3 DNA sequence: TGTGCCAGTCAACAGCGGGTCGAGCAGTACTTC. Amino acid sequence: CASQQRVEQYF.

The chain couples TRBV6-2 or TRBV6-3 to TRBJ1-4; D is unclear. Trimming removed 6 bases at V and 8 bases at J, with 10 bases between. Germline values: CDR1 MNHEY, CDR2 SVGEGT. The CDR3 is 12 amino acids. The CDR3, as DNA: TGTGCCAGCAGCCGGAGACCCGAAAAACTGTTTTTT. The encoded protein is CASSRRPEKLFF.

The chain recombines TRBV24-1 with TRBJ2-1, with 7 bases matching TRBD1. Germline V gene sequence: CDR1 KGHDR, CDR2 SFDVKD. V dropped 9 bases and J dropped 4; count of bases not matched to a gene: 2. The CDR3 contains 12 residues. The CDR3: CATGDSYNEQFF. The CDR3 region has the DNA TGTGCCACCGGGGACAGTTACAATGAGCAGTTCTTC.

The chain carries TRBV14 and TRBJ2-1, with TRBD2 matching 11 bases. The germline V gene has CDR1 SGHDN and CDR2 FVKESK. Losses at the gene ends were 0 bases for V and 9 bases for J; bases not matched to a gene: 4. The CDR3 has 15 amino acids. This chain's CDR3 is CASSQELAGVGEQFF. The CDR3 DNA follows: TGTGCCAGCAGCCAAGAACTAGCGGGGGTGGGTGAGCAGTTCTTC.

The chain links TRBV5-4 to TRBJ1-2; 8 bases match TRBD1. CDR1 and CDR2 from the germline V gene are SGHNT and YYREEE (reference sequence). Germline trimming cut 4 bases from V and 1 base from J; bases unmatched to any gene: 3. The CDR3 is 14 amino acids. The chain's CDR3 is CASSPGQDNYGYTF. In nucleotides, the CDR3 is TGTGCCAGCAGCCCGGGACAGGATAACTATGGCTACACCTTC.

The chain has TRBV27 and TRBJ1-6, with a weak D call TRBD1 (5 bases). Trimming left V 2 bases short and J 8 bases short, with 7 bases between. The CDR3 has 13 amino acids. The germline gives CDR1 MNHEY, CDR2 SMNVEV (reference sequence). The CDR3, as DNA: TGTGCCAGCAGTTTAGTAGGGGATTCACCCCTCCACTTT. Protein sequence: CASSLVGDSPLHF.

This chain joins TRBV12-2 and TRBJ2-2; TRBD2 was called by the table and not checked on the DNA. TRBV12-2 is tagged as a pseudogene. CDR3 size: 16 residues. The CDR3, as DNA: TGTGCAAGTCGCTCCCCTCGGGTAGGTAACACCGGGGAGCTGTTTTTT. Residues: CASRSPRVGNTGELFF.

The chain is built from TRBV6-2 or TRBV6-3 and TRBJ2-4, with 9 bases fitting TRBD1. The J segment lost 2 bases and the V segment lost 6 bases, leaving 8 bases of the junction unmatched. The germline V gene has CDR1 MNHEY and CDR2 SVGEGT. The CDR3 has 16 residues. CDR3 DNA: TGTGCCAGCAGCGGGCGGGACAGGGTAACCAAAAACATTCAGTACTTC. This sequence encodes CASSGRDRVTKNIQYF.

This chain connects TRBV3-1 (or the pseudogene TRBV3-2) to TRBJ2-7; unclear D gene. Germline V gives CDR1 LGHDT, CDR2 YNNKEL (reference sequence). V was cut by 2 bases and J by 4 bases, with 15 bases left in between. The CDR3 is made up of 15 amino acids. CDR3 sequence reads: CASSQSPFEIYEQYF. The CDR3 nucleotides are TGTGCCAGCAGCCAATCGCCCTTTGAGATTTACGAGCAGTACTTC.

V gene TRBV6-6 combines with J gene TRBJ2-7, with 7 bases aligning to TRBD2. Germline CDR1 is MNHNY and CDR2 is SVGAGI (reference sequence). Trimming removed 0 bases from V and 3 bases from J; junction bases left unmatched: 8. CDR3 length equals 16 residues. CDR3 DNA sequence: TGTGCCAGCAGTTACTCGAACCCGGGACTACGCTACGAGCAGTACTTC. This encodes CASSYSNPGLRYEQYF.